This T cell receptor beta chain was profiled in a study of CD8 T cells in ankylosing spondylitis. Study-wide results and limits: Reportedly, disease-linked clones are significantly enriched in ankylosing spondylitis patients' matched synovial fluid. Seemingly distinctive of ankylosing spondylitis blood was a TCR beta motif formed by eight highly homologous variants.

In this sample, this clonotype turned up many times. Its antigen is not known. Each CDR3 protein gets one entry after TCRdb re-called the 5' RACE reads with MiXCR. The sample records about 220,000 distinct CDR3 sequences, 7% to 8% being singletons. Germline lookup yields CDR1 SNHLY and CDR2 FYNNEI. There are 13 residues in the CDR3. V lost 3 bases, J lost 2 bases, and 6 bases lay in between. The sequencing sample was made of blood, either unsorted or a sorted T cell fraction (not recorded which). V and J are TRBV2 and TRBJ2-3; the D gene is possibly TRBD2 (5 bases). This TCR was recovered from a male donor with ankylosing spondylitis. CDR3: CASSDDYTDTQYF. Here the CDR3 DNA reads TGTGCCAGCAGTGATGACTACACAGATACGCAGTATTTT.